This paragraph covers one T cell receptor (beta chain) sequence. Its antigen is still unknown. Some clones are missing from TCRdb's copy, which holds only in-frame ones; the method was immunoSEQ multiplex PCR. The profile shows approximately 90,000 clones, 80% to 95% of them singletons. Mixed chimerism was transient after nonmyeloablative marrow transplants from related graft donors. Unstimulated Tregs (CD4+CD25+CD127-) and CD4+CD25- non-Tregs were sorted from PBMCs. This specimen belongs to a study of Tregs in tolerant kidney transplant recipients. Overall study results and limits: Expanding Tregs on activated donor B cells appeared to best identify donor-specific TCRbeta clones. Donor-specific Treg expansion exceeded global Treg expansion in tolerant patients, suggesting antigen drive.

V was cut by 0 bases and J by 5 bases, with 14 bases left in between. The germline V gene has CDR1 MGHRA and CDR2 YSYEKL. The CDR3 runs to 15 residues. The chain is built from TRBV4-1 and TRBJ2-7; no reliable D call. The clonotype comes from a human patient who received a combined kidney and bone marrow transplant. Some T cells may have come from the graft donor. The sample was CD4+ T cells from blood (PBMCs), taken 12 months after the transplant. The CDR3 nucleotides are TGCGCCAGCAGCCAAGAAGCGACCGTTCGGGACGAGCAGTACTTC. Its translation: CASSQEATVRDEQYF.